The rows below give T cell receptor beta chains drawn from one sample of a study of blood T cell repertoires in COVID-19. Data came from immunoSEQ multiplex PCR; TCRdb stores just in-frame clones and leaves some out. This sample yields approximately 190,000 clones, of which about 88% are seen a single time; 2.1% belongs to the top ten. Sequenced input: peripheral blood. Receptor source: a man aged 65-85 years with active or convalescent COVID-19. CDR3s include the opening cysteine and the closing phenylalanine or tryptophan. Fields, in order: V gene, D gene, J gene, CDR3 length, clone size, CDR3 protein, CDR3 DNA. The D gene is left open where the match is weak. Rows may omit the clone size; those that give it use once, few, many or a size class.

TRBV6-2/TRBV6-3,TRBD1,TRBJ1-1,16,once,CASSYPGQGTNTEAFF,TGTGCCAGCAGTTACCCTGGACAGGGGACGAACACTGAAGCTTTCTTT
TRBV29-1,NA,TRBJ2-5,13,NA,CSVVKGQGETQYF,TGCAGCGTTGTGAAGGGGCAGGGAGAGACCCAGTACTTC
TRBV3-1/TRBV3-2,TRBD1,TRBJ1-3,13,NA,CASSLDRGPPGYF,TGTGCCAGCAGCCTGGACAGGGGTCCTCCCGGGTATTTT
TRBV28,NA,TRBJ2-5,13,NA,CATVVTPGETQYF,TGTGCCACAGTAGTCACTCCCGGGGAGACCCAGTACTTC
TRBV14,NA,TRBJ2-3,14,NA,CASSHWTTKDTQYF,TGTGCCAGCAGCCACTGGACTACCAAAGATACGCAGTATTTT
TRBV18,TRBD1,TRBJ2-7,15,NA,CASSPLGTGEAEQYF,TGTGCCAGCTCACCACTCGGGACAGGGGAGGCCGAGCAGTACTTC
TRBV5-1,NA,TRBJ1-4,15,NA,CASSTDGATNEKLFF,TGCGCCAGCAGCACAGACGGTGCAACTAATGAAAAACTGTTTTTT
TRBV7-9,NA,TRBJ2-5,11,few,CASSFPETQYF,TGTGCCAGCAGCTTCCCGGAGACCCAGTACTTC
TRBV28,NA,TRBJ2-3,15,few,CASSLSVTLLDTQYF,TGTGCCAGCAGTTTATCGGTAACTCTATTAGATACGCAGTATTTT
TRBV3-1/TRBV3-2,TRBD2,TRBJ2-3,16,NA,CASSRGLAGGRDTQYF,TGTGCCAGCAGCCGAGGCTTAGCGGGAGGCAGGGATACGCAGTATTTT
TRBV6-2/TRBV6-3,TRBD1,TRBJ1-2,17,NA,CASSYLTGQALGYGYTF,TGTGCCAGCAGTTACCTAACCGGACAGGCCCTGGGCTATGGCTACACCTTC
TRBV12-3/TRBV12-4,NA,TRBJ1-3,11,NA,CASSRANTIYF,TGTGCCAGCAGCAGGGCTAACACCATATATTTT
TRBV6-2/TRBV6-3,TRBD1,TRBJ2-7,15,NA,CASSFRQGGTYEQYF,TGTGCCAGCAGTTTTAGACAGGGGGGAACCTACGAGCAGTACTTC
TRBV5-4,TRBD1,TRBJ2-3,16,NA,CASSLKQGALSDTQYF,TGTGCCAGCAGCTTAAAACAGGGGGCGCTTTCAGATACGCAGTATTTT
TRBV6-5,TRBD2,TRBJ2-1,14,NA,CASRRLAGGHEQFF,TGTGCCAGCAGGAGACTAGCAGGAGGTCATGAGCAGTTCTTC
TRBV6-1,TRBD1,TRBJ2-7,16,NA,CASSEWGDRGRYEQYF,TGTGCCAGCAGCGAATGGGGGGACAGGGGTAGATACGAGCAGTACTTC
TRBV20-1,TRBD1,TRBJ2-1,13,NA,CSASTGGYNEQFF,TGCAGTGCTAGTACAGGGGGCTACAATGAGCAGTTCTTC
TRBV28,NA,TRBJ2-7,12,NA,CASSAMDTAEYF,TGTGCCAGCAGTGCTATGGACACCGCAGAGTACTTC
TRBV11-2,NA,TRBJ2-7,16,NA,CASSLYVVASPGEQYF,TGTGCCAGCAGCTTATATGTCGTTGCGTCTCCGGGAGAGCAGTACTTC
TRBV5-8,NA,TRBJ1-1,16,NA,CASSWPAGWKNTEAFF,TGTGCCAGCAGCTGGCCCGCAGGGTGGAAGAACACTGAAGCTTTCTTT
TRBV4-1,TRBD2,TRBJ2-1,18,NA,CASSQDPTSGSSYNEQFF,TGCGCCAGCAGCCAAGACCCGACTAGCGGGAGCTCCTACAATGAGCAGTTCTTC
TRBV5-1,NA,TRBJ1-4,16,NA,CASSLDQGLISEKLFF,TGCGCCAGCAGCTTGGATCAGGGCCTCATAAGTGAAAAACTGTTTTTT
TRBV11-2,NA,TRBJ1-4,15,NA,CATRSAGLSNEKLFF,TGTGCCACCAGGTCGGCGGGTTTGTCTAATGAAAAACTGTTTTTT
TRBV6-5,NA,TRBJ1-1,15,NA,CASIRGGGVNTEAFF,TGTGCCAGCATCCGTGGTGGGGGGGTGAACACTGAAGCTTTCTTT
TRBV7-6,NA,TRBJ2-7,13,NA,CASSYSTGNEQYF,TGTGCCAGCAGCTACAGCACAGGTAACGAGCAGTACTTC
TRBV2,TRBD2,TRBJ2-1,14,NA,CASSGAGGPNEQFF,TGTGCCAGCAGTGGTGCGGGAGGGCCGAATGAGCAGTTCTTC
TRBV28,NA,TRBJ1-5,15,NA,CASRGGFWDNQPQHF,TGTGCCAGTAGGGGGGGTTTTTGGGACAATCAGCCCCAGCATTTT